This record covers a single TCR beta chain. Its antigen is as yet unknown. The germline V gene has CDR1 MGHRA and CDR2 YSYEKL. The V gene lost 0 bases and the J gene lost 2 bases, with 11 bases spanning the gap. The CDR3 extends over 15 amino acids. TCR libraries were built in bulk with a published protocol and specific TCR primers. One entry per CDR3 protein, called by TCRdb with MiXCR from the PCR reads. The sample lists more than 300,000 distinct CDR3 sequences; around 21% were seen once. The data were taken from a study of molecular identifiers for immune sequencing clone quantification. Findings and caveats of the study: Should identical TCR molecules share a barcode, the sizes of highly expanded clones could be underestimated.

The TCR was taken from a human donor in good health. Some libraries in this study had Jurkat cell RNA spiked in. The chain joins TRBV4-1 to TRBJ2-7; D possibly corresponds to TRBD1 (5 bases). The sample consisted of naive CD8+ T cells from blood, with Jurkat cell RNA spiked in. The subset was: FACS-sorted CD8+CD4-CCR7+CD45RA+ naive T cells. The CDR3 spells CASSQEDGRAYEQYF. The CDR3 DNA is TGCGCCAGCAGCCAAGAGGATGGCAGGGCCTACGAGCAGTACTTC.